These 7 T cell receptor beta chains came from one sample sequenced in a study of human T cells and chemical hapten exposure. The template was total RNA from unfractionated whole blood. From the 5' RACE reads, TCRdb called clonotypes with MiXCR, one entry per CDR3 protein. The repertoire includes about 140,000 distinct CDR3 sequences, around 4% of them detected once, and approximately 1.3% sits in the top ten. The receptors come from a female donor in good health.

Many counts were recorded for this clonotype. V and J are TRBV5-4 and TRBJ1-3, with 8 bases that match TRBD1. After removal of 3 bases from V and 0 bases from J, the junction contained 2 bases not matched to a gene. Per germline, CDR1 SGHNT and CDR2 YYREEE (reference sequence). The CDR3 is 15 residues long. Here the CDR3 reads CASSSDRDSGNTIYF. CDR3 sequence (DNA): TGTGCCAGCAGCTCGGACAGGGACTCTGGAAACACCATATATTTT.

This clonotype was detected many times. CDR3 loop: CASSANTTLGPQHF. CDR3 sequence (DNA): TGTGCCAGCAGTGCAAATACGACCCTTGGGCCCCAGCATTTT. The chain couples TRBV25-1 to TRBJ1-5; D gene ambiguous. This CDR3 comprises 14 residues. The germline V and J ends were trimmed by 4 bases and 9 bases, with 16 bases remaining between them. Germline CDR1 reads MGHDK; CDR2 reads SYGVNS.

This sequence joins TRBV5-4 and TRBJ2-5, with unresolved D. The CDR3 is made up of 14 amino acids. CDR1 SGHNT and CDR2 YYREEE come from the germline V gene (reference sequence). V was pared by 0 bases and J by 5 bases, with 11 bases between. The CDR3 bases are TGTGCCAGCAGCTTGGCGCGCCGGGCTGAGACCCAGTACTTC. Amino acids: CASSLARRAETQYF.

This rearrangement joins TRBV12-3 or TRBV12-4 to TRBJ1-5, with D perhaps TRBD1 (6 bases). V lost 1 base and J 6 bases, leaving 16 bases between the germline ends. The CDR3 is 16 amino acids. CDR3 coding DNA: TGTGCCAGCAGTTTAGGGCCGGGGGGGCCCGGTCAGCCCCAGCATTTT. Translated: CASSLGPGGPGQPQHF.

This clonotype appeared many times. The genes are TRBV6-1 and TRBJ2-7; the D is unclear. The germline gives CDR1 MNHNS, CDR2 SASEGT. Trimming removed 6 bases at V and 0 bases at J, with 18 bases between. The CDR3 consists of 16 residues. CDR3 in amino acids: CASRSPVRLPSYEQYF. The CDR3 nucleotides are TGTGCCAGCAGATCCCCGGTCCGTCTACCCTCCTACGAGCAGTACTTC.

At least ten counts were recorded for this clonotype. The rearrangement joins TRBV11-2 to TRBJ2-1; 12 bases match TRBD2. Germline CDR1 is SGHAT and CDR2 is FQNNGV. This CDR3 is built from 17 residues. Trimming took 5 bases from V and 6 from J; bases not matched to a gene: 11. The CDR3 is CASSPRLAGATGNEQFF. CDR3 sequence (DNA): TGTGCCAGCAGCCCACGACTAGCGGGGGCCACCGGCAATGAGCAGTTCTTC.

In its sample, this clonotype was seen a few times. This chain connects TRBV5-1 to TRBJ1-1, with 9 bases that match TRBD1. CDR3 size: 13 residues. Germline V gene lookup returns CDR1 SGHRS and CDR2 YFSETQ. V trimming: 4 bases; J trimming: 6 bases; junction bases outside the gene matches: 4. CDR3 region: CASSQDRGAEAFF. The CDR3 DNA sequence: TGCGCCAGCAGCCAGGACAGGGGTGCTGAAGCTTTCTTT. Filled out from reference TRBV5-1 and TRBJ1-1, the complete variable domain reads KAGVTQTPRYLIKTRGQQVTLSCSPISGHRSVSWYQQTPGQGLQFLFEYFSETQRNKGNFPGRFSGRQFSNSRSEMNVSTLELGDSALYLCASSQDRGAEAFFGQGTRLTVV.